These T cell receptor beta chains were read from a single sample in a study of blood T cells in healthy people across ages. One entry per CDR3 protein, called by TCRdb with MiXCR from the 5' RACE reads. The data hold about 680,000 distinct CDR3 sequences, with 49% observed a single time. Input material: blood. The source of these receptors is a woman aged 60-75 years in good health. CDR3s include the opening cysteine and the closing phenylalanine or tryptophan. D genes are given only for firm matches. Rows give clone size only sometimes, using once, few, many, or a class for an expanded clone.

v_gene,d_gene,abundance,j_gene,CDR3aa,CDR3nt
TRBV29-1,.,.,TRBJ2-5,CSVEWGGETQYF,TGCAGCGTTGAATGGGGCGGGGAGACCCAGTACTTC
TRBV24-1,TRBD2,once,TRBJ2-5,CATSDLGTSGNEQYF,TGTGCCACCAGTGATTTGGGGACTAGCGGCAATGAGCAGTACTTC
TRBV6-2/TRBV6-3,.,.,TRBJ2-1,CASSQTRREQFF,TGTGCCAGCAGTCAAACTAGACGTGAGCAGTTCTTC
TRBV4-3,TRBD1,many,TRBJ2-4,CASSQEPTGGYIQYF,TGCGCCAGCAGCCAAGAGCCAACAGGGGGCTACATTCAGTACTTC
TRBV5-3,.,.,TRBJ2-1,CARSLQGDNEQFF,TGTGCCAGAAGCTTGCAGGGAGACAATGAGCAGTTCTTC
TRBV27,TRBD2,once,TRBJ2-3,CASRALAGVPDTQYF,TGTGCCAGCAGAGCCTTAGCGGGAGTTCCAGATACGCAGTATTTT
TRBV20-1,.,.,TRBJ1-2,CSARDPPNYGYTF,TGCAGTGCTAGAGACCCACCTAACTATGGCTACACCTTC
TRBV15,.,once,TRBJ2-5,CATSTHRVEGETQYF,TGTGCCACCAGCACTCATCGGGTTGAGGGAGAGACCCAGTACTTC
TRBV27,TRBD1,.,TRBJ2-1,CASSSWAGTDNEQFF,TGTGCCAGCAGTTCCTGGGCCGGGACAGACAATGAGCAGTTCTTC
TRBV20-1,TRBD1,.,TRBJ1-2,CSAGQGASDGYTF,TGCAGTGCAGGACAGGGGGCTTCGGATGGCTACACCTTC
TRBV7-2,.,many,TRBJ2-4,CASSNQAPRGIQYF,TGTGCCAGCAGCAACCAGGCCCCGAGGGGCATTCAGTACTTC
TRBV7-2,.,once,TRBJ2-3,CASSSKRALGDTQYF,TGTGCCAGCAGCTCCAAAAGGGCCTTGGGAGATACGCAGTATTTT
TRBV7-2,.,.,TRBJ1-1,CASSPPTGLPNTEAFF,TGTGCCAGCAGCCCACCGACAGGTCTTCCCAACACTGAAGCTTTCTTT
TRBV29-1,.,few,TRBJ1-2,CSVGGGANYGYTF,TGCAGCGTTGGTGGGGGGGCGAACTATGGCTACACCTTC
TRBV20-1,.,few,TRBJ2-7,CSARDLSGPRDEQYF,TGCAGTGCTAGAGATCTGAGCGGGCCTAGGGACGAGCAGTACTTC
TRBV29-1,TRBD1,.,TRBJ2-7,CSVVGQGSYNEQYF,TGCAGCGTTGTGGGACAGGGGTCCTACAATGAGCAGTACTTC
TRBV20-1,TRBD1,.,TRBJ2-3,CSANHLQGAIDTQYF,TGCAGTGCTAACCACCTGCAGGGGGCCATAGATACGCAGTATTTT
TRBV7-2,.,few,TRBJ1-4,CASSIRAGRGGEKLFF,TGTGCCAGCAGCATCCGGGCGGGGCGGGGTGGTGAAAAACTGTTTTTT
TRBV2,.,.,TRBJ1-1,CASIRAPLPPNTEAFF,TGTGCCAGCATCCGGGCCCCCCTTCCCCCGAACACTGAAGCTTTCTTT
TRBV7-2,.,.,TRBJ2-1,CASSNSYNEQFF,TGTGCCAGCAGCAACTCCTACAATGAGCAGTTCTTC
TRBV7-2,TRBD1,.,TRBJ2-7,CASSARDRSSYERYF,TGTGCCAGCAGCGCCCGGGACAGGAGCTCCTACGAGCGGTACTTC
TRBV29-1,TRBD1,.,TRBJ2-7,CSVVNRGFYEQYF,TGCAGCGTTGTTAACAGGGGGTTCTACGAGCAGTACTTC
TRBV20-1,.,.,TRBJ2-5,CSARGRGREETQYF,TGCAGTGCTAGGGGGCGGGGGCGCGAAGAGACCCAGTACTTC
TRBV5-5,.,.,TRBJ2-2,CASSLSMGGGELFF,TGTGCCAGCAGCTTGAGCATGGGGGGCGGGGAGCTGTTTTTT
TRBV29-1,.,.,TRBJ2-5,CSVDRGSTETQYF,TGCAGCGTTGATCGGGGTTCGACAGAGACCCAGTACTTC
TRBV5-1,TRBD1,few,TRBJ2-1,CASREGQGPVDEQFF,TGCGCCAGCAGAGAGGGACAGGGGCCTGTGGATGAGCAGTTCTTC
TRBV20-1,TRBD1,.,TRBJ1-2,CSAPTGTNYGYTF,TGCAGTGCCCCGACAGGGACTAACTATGGCTACACCTTC
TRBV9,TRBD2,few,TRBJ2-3,CASSPGTSGTRMTSTDTQYF,TGTGCCAGCAGCCCAGGGACTAGCGGGACCCGGATGACCTCCACAGATACGCAGTATTTT
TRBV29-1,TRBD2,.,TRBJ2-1,CSVDRLAGGFYNEQFF,TGCAGCGTTGACCGACTAGCGGGGGGCTTCTACAATGAGCAGTTCTTC
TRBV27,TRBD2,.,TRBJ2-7,CASNPSAGASYEQYF,TGTGCCAGCAACCCGTCAGCGGGAGCCTCCTACGAGCAGTACTTC
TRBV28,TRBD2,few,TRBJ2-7,CASSPSGGSYEQYF,TGTGCCAGCAGTCCTAGCGGGGGCTCCTACGAGCAGTACTTC
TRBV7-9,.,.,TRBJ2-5,CASSPPGSGDQETQYF,TGTGCCAGCAGCCCCCCCGGTAGCGGAGACCAAGAGACCCAGTACTTC
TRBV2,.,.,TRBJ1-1,CASRVQGMNTEAFF,TGTGCCAGCAGAGTTCAGGGGATGAACACTGAAGCTTTCTTT
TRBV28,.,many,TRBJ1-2,CASREQRQGYGYTF,TGTGCCAGCAGGGAACAACGCCAAGGGTATGGCTACACCTTC
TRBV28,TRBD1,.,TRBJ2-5,CASSLYGTGFYEQYF,TGTGCCAGCAGTTTATATGGGACAGGGTTCTATGAGCAGTACTTC
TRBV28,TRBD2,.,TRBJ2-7,CASSPAGGRYEQYF,TGTGCCAGCAGCCCAGCGGGAGGGCGCTACGAGCAGTACTTC